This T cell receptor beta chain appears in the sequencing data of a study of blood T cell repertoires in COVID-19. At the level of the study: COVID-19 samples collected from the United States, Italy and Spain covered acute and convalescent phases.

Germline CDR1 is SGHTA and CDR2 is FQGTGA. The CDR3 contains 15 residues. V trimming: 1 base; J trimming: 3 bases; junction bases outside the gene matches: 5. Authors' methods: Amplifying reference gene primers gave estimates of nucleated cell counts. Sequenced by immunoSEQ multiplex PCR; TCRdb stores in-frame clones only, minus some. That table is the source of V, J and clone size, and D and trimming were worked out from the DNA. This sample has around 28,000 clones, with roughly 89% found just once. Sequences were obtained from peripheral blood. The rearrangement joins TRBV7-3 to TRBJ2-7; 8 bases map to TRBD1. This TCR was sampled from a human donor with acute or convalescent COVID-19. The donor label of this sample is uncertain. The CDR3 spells CASSLRPGGDYEQYF. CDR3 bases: TGTGCCAGCAGCTTAAGACCAGGGGGCGACTACGAGCAGTACTTC.